This TCR beta chain was captured by sequencing in a study of cytomegalovirus exposure and HLA in healthy donors. Findings and limits, study-wide: A later analysis appeared to link common viral pathogens to several of the most significant clusters. Cytomegalovirus-associated status was assigned to 150 or so TCR beta chains.

Each donor was healthy, and each was a bone marrow donor. Sampled while nominally healthy, donors likely had unrecorded immune exposures. Trimming stripped 2 bases from V and 3 bases from J, with 12 bases between. Germline CDR1 and CDR2: ENHRY and SYGVKD. The CDR3 extends over 15 amino acids. The PCR used 60 Vbeta and 13 Jbeta primers. Profiled with immunoSEQ multiplex PCR; TCRdb holds only in-frame clones, not every one. The sample carries around 170,000 clones, approximately 79% recorded once. To note about this clone: Its antigen is still unknown.

The sample consisted of PBMCs. The chain links TRBV10-3 to TRBJ2-3; a weak D match, TRBD1 (7 bases). The origin of this receptor is a woman in her 40s in good health and CMV-seronegative. The CDR3 DNA sequence: TGTGCCATCAGTGAGACGGCAGGGGGGACAGATACGCAGTATTTT. Translating gives CAISETAGGTDTQYF.